This TCR beta chain was captured in a study of blood T cell repertoires in COVID-19. About the research overall: Both acute and convalescent COVID-19 samples were obtained from the United States, Italy and Spain.

Only one count was recorded for this clone. This CDR3 contains 16 residues. The germline V gene has CDR1 SGHTA and CDR2 FQGNSA. V was clipped by 0 bases and J by 1 base, with 9 bases between them. Only in-frame clones appear in the TCRdb table, and some are missing; sequencing was by immunoSEQ multiplex PCR. The sample comprises approximately 98,000 clones, about 84% of which are singletons, and about 11% rests with the top ten. The chain couples TRBV7-2 to TRBJ2-2, with D perhaps matching TRBD1 (5 bases). The receptor comes from a woman aged 80 or over with acute or convalescent COVID-19. Sample: peripheral blood. In DNA, the CDR3 is TGTGCCAGCAGCTTAGCCTCCACAGGGAACACCGGGGAGCTGTTTTTT. Encoded protein: CASSLASTGNTGELFF.